Given below is one T cell receptor (beta chain) in context. Study processing details: Reference gene primers were amplified, and this amplification served to estimate nucleated cell counts. TCRdb keeps only in-frame clones here, not all; method: immunoSEQ multiplex PCR. V, J and clone size reflect that table, while D and trimming were determined from the DNA. This table has 69,000 or so clones, 90% appearing once. This sample was included in a study of blood T cell repertoires in COVID-19. Study-level background: The cDNA or gDNA used as material had been derived from T cells, B-cell-depleted T cells, or PBMCs.

Trimming stripped 4 bases from V and 2 bases from J, with 8 bases between. This CDR3 comprises 14 residues. Germline V gene lookup returns CDR1 KGHDR and CDR2 SFDVKD. The clonotype was recovered from a man between 45 and 60 years old with acute or convalescent COVID-19. The genes are TRBV24-1 and TRBJ2-1; no clear D gene. Material for sequencing was peripheral blood. This chain's CDR3 is CATSDRRAYNEQFF. CDR3 nucleotide sequence: TGTGCCACCAGTGACCGACGGGCCTACAATGAGCAGTTCTTC.